Given below is one TCR beta chain in context. Antigen specificity is unknown. This specimen comes from a study of Ad26.COV2.S vaccination and SARS-CoV-2 variants. Profiling relied on immunoSEQ multiplex PCR, and the TCRdb table lists in-frame clones only, not all of them. The sample carries roughly 400,000 clones, around 92% recorded once. Treatment: about 20 received Ad26.COV2.S at low or high dose, single or two shots; 5 received placebo; per-sample allocation not given. The samples date from day 63 after the first vaccine or placebo injection. Within Boston, the person who donated was an adult of 18-55 years. Vaccination used an Ad26 vector expressing Wuhan-strain SARS-CoV-2 spike. Study-level findings and limits: From the TCR breadth and depth analyses, total T cell responses may have been underestimated.

This CDR3 region has 11 residues. Germline V gene data show CDR1 as SGHAT and CDR2 as FQNNGV. Trimming stripped 4 bases from V and 4 bases from J, with 4 bases between. The genes are TRBV11-2 and TRBJ2-5; D is uncertain. Here the sequenced sample was peripheral blood, taken in a trial of Ad26.COV2.S vaccine versus placebo. The clonotype was recovered from a person aged 18-65 years who received the Ad26.COV2.S COVID-19 vaccine or a placebo. This CDR3 is CASSSGETQYF. Here the CDR3 DNA reads TGTGCCAGCAGCTCCGGAGAGACCCAGTACTTC.